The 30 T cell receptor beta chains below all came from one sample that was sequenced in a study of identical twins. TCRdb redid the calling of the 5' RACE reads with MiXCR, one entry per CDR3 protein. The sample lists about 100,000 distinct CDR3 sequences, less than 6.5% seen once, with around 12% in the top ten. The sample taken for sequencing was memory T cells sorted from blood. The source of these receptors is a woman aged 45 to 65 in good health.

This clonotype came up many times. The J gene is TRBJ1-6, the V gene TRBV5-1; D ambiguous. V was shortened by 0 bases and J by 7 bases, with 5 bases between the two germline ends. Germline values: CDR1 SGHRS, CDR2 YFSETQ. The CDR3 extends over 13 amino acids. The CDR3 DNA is TGCGCCAGCAGCTTGGAATGGAATTCACCCCTCCACTTT. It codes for CASSLEWNSPLHF.

The CDR3 region is CASSFFDDSTGELFF. The DNA of the CDR3 is TGTGCCAGCAGTTTTTTTGACGATAGCACCGGGGAGCTGTTTTTT. The V gene is TRBV5-5, the J gene TRBJ2-2; D is undetermined. Trimming removed 5 bases from V and 4 bases from J, with 15 bases in between. The CDR3 consists of 15 residues. Germline CDR1 is SGHKS and CDR2 is YYEKEE (reference sequence).

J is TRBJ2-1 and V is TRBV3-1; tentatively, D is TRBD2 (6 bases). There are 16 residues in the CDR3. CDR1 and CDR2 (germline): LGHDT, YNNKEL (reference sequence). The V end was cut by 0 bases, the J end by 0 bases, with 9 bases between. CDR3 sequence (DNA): TGTGCCAGCAGCCAAGAAAGGGACTTCTCCTACAATGAGCAGTTCTTC. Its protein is CASSQERDFSYNEQFF.

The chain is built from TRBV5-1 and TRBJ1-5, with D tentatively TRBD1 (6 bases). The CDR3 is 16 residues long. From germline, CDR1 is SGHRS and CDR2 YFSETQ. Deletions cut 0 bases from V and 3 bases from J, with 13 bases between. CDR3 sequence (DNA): TGCGCCAGCAGCTTGGGCCCTCGGGGGCTCAATCAGCCCCAGCATTTT. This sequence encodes CASSLGPRGLNQPQHF.

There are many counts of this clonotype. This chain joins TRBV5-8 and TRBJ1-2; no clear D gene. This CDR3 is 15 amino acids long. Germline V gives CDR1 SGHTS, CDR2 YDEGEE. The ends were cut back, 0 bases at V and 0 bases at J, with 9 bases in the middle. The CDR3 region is CASSLAGGSNYGYTF. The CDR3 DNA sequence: TGTGCCAGCAGCTTGGCCGGCGGATCTAACTATGGCTACACCTTC.

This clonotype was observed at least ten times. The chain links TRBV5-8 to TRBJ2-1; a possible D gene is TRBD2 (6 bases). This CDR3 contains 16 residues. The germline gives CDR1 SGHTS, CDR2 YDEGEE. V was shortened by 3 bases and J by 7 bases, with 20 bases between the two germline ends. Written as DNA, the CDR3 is TGTGCCAGCAGCTATACCCCCGGGACTTCCAATAATGAGCAGTTCTTC. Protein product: CASSYTPGTSNNEQFF.

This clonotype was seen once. The CDR3 sequence: CASSREGGAVTDTQYF. The CDR3 nucleotides read TGTGCCAGCAGCCGAGAGGGGGGGGCCGTCACAGATACGCAGTATTTT. The gene calls are TRBV11-3 and TRBJ2-3; D might be TRBD2 (7 bases). This CDR3 is 16 amino acids long. Trimming pared 5 bases from V and 2 bases from J, leaving 17 bases between. Germline CDR1 and CDR2: SGHNT and YENEEA.

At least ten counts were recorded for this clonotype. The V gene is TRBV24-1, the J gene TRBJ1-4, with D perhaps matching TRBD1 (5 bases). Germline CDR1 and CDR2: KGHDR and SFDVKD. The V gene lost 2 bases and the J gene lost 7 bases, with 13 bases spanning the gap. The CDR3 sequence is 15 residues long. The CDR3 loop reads CATSDSRQGGEKLFF. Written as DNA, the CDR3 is TGTGCCACCAGTGATTCGCGGCAGGGAGGTGAAAAACTGTTTTTT.

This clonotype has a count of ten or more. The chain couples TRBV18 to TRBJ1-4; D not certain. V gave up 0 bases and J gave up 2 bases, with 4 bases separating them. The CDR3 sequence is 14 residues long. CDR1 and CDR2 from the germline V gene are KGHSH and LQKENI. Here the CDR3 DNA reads TGTGCCAGCTCACCACCGTCGACTAATGAAAAACTGTTTTTT. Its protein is CASSPPSTNEKLFF.

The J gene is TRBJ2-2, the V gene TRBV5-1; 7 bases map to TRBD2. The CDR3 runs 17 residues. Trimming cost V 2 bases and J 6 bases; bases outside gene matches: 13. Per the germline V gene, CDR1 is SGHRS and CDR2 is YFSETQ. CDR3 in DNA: TGCGCCAGCAGCTTAATCGGCGGGAGTCAGTATCCCGGGGAGCTGTTTTTT. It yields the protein CASSLIGGSQYPGELFF.

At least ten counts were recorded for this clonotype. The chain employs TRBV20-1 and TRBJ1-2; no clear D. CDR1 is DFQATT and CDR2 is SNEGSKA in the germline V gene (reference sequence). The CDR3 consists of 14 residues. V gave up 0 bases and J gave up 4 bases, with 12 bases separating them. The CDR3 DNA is TGCAGTGCTAGAGATCAGGAGAAGGGCTATGGCTACACCTTC. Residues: CSARDQEKGYGYTF.

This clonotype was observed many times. CDR3 bases: TGTGCCAGCAGCTCTCAGGGGCCTGGCATTCAGTACTTC. Translation gives CASSSQGPGIQYF. J is TRBJ2-4 and V is TRBV7-9; D is perhaps TRBD1 (6 bases). The CDR3 has 13 residues. The V gene's germline CDR1 is SEHNR and CDR2 FQNEAQ (reference sequence). V lost 4 bases and J lost 9, with 13 bases in between.

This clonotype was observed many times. The CDR3: CAISGGPGADGYTF. The CDR3 region has the DNA TGTGCCATCAGTGGAGGGCCAGGGGCCGATGGCTACACCTTC. The rearrangement uses TRBV10-3 and TRBJ1-2, with D maybe TRBD1 (6 bases). The germline CDR1 and CDR2 sequences are ENHRY and SYGVKD. The CDR3 runs 14 residues. V was pared by 4 bases and J by 6 bases, with 15 bases between.

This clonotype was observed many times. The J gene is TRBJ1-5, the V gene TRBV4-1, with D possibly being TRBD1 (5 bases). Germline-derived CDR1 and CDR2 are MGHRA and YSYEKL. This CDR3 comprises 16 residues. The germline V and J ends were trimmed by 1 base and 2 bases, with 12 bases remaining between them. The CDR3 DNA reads TGCGCCAGCAGCCAAGTTGGGGGTTTTGGCAATCAGCCCCAGCATTTT. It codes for CASSQVGGFGNQPQHF.

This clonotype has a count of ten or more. The CDR3 is CASSQGSSGAKNIQYF. CDR3 coding DNA: TGTGCCAGCAGCCAAGGATCTAGCGGAGCCAAAAACATTCAGTACTTC. This sequence joins TRBV3-1 and TRBJ2-4; 7 bases line up with TRBD2. The CDR3 runs to 16 residues. The ends lost 1 base at V and 0 bases at J; junction bases unmatched: 3. Germline loops: CDR1 LGHDT, CDR2 YNNKEL (reference sequence).

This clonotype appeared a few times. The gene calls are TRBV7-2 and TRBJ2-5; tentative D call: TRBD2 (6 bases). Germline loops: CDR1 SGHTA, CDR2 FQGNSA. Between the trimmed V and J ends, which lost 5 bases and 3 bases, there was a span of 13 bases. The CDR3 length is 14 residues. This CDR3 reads CASSRGTVKETQYF. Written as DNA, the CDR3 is TGTGCCAGCAGCCGCGGGACTGTAAAAGAGACCCAGTACTTC.

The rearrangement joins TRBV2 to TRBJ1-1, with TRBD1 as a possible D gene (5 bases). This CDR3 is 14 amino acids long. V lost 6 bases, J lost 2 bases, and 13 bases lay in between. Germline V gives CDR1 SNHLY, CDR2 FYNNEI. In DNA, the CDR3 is TGTGCCAGCAGCCTGAGACAGTACAACACTGAAGCTTTCTTT. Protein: CASSLRQYNTEAFF.

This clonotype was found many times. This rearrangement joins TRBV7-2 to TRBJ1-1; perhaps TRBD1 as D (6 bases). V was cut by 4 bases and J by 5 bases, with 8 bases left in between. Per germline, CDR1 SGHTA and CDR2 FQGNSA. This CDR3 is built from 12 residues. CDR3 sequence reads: CASSWGPTEAFF. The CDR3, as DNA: TGTGCCAGCAGCTGGGGGCCGACTGAAGCTTTCTTT.

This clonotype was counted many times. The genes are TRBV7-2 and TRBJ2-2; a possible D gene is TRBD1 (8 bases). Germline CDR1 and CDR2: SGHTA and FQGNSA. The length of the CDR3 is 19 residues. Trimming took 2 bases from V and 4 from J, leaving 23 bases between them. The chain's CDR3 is CASSLLVRGRGRGTGELFF. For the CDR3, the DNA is TGTGCCAGCAGCTTACTCGTCAGGGGGCGAGGGAGGGGCACCGGGGAGCTGTTTTTT.

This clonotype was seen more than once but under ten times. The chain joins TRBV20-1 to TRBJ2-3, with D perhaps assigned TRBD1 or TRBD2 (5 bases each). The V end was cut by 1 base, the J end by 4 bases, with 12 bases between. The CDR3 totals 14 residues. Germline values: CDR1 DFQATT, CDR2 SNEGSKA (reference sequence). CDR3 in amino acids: CSARGGAGADTQYF. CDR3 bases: TGCAGTGCTAGAGGTGGGGCGGGTGCAGATACGCAGTATTTT.

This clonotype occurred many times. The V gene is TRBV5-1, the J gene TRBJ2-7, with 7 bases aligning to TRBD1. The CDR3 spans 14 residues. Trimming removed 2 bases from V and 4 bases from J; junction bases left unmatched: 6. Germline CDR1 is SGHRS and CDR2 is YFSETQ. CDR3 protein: CASSLSQQGYEQYF. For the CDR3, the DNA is TGCGCCAGCAGCTTAAGTCAACAGGGGTACGAGCAGTACTTC.

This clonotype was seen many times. CDR3 DNA sequence: TGTGCCAGCAGCCGTCATGACGGTAACACTGAAGCTTTCTTT. Translation gives CASSRHDGNTEAFF. The chain uses TRBV7-9 and TRBJ1-1; no definite D call. The V gene's germline CDR1 is SEHNR and CDR2 FQNEAQ (reference sequence). V was cut by 5 bases and J by 2 bases, with 12 bases left in between. This CDR3 is 14 amino acids long. The entire variable domain, with the rest obtained from reference TRBV7-9 and TRBJ1-1, is as follows: DTGVSQNPRHKITKRGQNVTFRCDPISEHNRLYWYRQTLGQGPEFLTYFQNEAQLEKSRLLSDRFSAERPKGSFSTLEIQRTEQGDSAMYLCASSRHDGNTEAFFGQGTRLTVV.

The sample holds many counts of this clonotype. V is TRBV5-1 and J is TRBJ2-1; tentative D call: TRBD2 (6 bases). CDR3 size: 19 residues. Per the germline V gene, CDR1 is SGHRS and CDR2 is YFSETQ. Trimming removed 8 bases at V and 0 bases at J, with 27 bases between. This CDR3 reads CARPALGPGSRSSYNEQFF. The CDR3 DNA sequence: TGCGCCAGACCCGCCCTGGGCCCCGGGAGTAGGAGCTCCTACAATGAGCAGTTCTTC.

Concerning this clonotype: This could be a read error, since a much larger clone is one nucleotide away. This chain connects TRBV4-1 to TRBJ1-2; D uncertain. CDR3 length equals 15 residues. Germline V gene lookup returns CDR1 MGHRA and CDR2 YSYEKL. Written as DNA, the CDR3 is TGCGCCGGCAGCCAAAATCTCGGAGCTAACTATGGCTACACCTTC. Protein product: CAGSQNLGANYGYTF.

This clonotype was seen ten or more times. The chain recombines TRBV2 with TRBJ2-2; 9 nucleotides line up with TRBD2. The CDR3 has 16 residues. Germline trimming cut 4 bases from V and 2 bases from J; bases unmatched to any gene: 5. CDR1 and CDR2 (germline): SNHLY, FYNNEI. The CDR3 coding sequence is TGTGCCAGCAGTGCCCCGGGACTAGCCAACACCGGGGAGCTGTTTTTT. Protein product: CASSAPGLANTGELFF.

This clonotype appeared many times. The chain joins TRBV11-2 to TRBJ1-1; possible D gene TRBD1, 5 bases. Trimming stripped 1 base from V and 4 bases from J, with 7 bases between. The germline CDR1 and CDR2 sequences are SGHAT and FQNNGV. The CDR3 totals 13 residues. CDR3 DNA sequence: TGTGCCAGCAGCTTAGCAGGGATCACTGAAGCTTTCTTT. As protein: CASSLAGITEAFF.

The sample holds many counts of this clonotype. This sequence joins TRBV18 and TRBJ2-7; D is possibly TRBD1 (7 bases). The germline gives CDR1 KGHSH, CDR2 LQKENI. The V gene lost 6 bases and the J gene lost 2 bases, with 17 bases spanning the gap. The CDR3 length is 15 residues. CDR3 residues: CASSTRGTVAYEQYF. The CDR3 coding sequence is TGTGCCAGCTCCACCCGGGGGACAGTCGCCTACGAGCAGTACTTC.

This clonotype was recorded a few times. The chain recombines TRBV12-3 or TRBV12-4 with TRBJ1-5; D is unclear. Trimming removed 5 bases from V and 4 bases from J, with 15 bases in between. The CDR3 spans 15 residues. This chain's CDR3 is CASSLTDVENQPQHF. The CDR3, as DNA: TGTGCCAGCAGTCTGACCGACGTCGAGAATCAGCCCCAGCATTTT.

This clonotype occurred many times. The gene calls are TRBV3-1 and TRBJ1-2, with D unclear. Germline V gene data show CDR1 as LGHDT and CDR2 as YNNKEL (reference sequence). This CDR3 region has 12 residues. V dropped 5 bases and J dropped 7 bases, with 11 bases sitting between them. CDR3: CASSESRGGYTF. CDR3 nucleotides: TGTGCCAGCAGCGAATCACGCGGTGGCTACACCTTC.

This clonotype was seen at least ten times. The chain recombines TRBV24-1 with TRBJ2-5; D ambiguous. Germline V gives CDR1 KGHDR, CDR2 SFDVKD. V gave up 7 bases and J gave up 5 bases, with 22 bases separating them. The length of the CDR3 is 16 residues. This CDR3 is CATSPKGKGRVETQYF. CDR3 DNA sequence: TGTGCCACCAGCCCGAAGGGAAAGGGCCGGGTGGAGACCCAGTACTTC.